The 30 T cell receptor beta chains presented below share a single source sample, sequenced in a study of blood T cell repertoires in COVID-19. Repertoires were generated with immunoSEQ multiplex PCR, while TCRdb's copy carries only in-frame clones and drops some. The data show about 50,000 clones, 90% seen once. The sequencing sample was made of peripheral blood. The receptors shown here come from a woman at least 80 years old with acute or convalescent COVID-19.

The V call is TRBV2, the J call TRBJ1-1, with 10 bases fitting TRBD1. The CDR3 consists of 15 residues. J gave up 2 bases and V 5 bases, and 5 bases lay outside the gene matches. Germline loops: CDR1 SNHLY, CDR2 FYNNEI. CDR3 sequence reads: CASSPWTGGNTEAFF. CDR3 sequence (DNA): TGTGCCAGCAGTCCGTGGACAGGGGGAAACACTGAAGCTTTCTTT.

This clone is a singleton in its sample. The genes are TRBV28 and TRBJ1-4; tentative D call: TRBD1 (6 bases). This CDR3 contains 15 residues. The germline V and J ends were trimmed by 5 bases and 6 bases, with 16 bases remaining between them. CDR1 is MDHEN and CDR2 is SYDVKM in the germline V gene. The CDR3 is CASSTAGGQYEKLFF. The DNA for the CDR3 is TGTGCCAGCAGTACCGCGGGGGGGCAGTATGAAAAACTGTTTTTT.

V and J are TRBV5-1 and TRBJ1-2; D ambiguous. The V end was cut by 2 bases, the J end by 4 bases, with 9 bases between. Germline V gene data show CDR1 as SGHRS and CDR2 as YFSETQ. The CDR3 is made up of 13 amino acids. CDR3 amino acids: CASSFGSGYGYTF. For the CDR3, the DNA is TGCGCCAGCAGCTTTGGTTCGGGCTATGGCTACACCTTC.

The chain combines TRBV28 with TRBJ2-7; D remains unclear. Trimming left V 5 bases short and J 3 bases short, with 5 bases between. Germline V gene data show CDR1 as MDHEN and CDR2 as SYDVKM. The CDR3 sequence is 11 residues long. Written as DNA, the CDR3 is TGTGCCAGCAGTCCCCGCTACGAGCAGTACTTC. This sequence encodes CASSPRYEQYF.

This chain connects TRBV7-3 to TRBJ1-1, with 7 bases identical to TRBD1. The CDR3 is made up of 13 amino acids. Unmatched junction bases numbered 1, after V lost 3 bases and J lost 3 bases. Germline V gene lookup returns CDR1 SGHTA and CDR2 FQGTGA. CDR3 coding DNA: TGTGCCAGCAGCTTTACAGGGGACACTGAAGCTTTCTTT. Protein sequence: CASSFTGDTEAFF.

V gene TRBV4-2 combines with J gene TRBJ1-1; 8 nucleotides line up with TRBD1. The germline gives CDR1 LGHNA, CDR2 YNFKEQ. The CDR3 runs 16 residues. The V segment lost 6 bases and the J segment 3 bases; nucleotides outside the gene matches: 12. The CDR3 loop reads CASSLEGTGDYTEAFF. CDR3 nucleotides: TGTGCCAGCAGTCTTGAGGGGACAGGAGATTACACTGAAGCTTTCTTT.

The chain combines TRBV19 with TRBJ1-1, with a weak D call TRBD1 (5 bases). Germline V gene data show CDR1 as LNHDA and CDR2 as SQIVND (reference sequence). The CDR3 is 14 amino acids. The V gene lost 0 bases and the J gene lost 1 base, with 6 bases spanning the gap. CDR3 bases: TGTGCCAGTAGTATAGAGCAGGGGAACACTGAAGCTTTCTTT. As protein: CASSIEQGNTEAFF.

The genes are TRBV11-2 and TRBJ1-1; perhaps TRBD1 as D (6 bases). The CDR3 has 15 residues. Germline V gene sequence: CDR1 SGHAT, CDR2 FQNNGV. Trimming removed 6 bases from V and 4 bases from J, with 18 bases in between. The CDR3 DNA follows: TGTGCCAGCAGTTTTTCAGGGGTGTCGGGCACTGAAGCTTTCTTT. Amino acids: CASSFSGVSGTEAFF. The whole variable domain, remainder taken from reference TRBV11-2 and TRBJ1-1, is EAGVAQSPRYKIIEKRQSVAFWCNPISGHATLYWYQQILGQGPKLLIQFQNNGVVDDSQLPKDRFSAERLKGVDSTLKIQPAKLEDSAVYLCASSFSGVSGTEAFFGQGTRLTVV.

The chain is built from TRBV7-2 and TRBJ2-1; 9 positions agree with TRBD2. Germline V lookup: CDR1 SGHTA, CDR2 FQGNSA. V shed 1 base and J 10 bases; nucleotides not matched to a gene: 14. The CDR3 spans 17 residues. CDR3 sequence (DNA): TGTGCCAGCAGCTTAGTGGCGAGGGCTAGCGGGACCTGGGAGCAGTTCTTC. It translates to CASSLVARASGTWEQFF.

CDR3 residues: CASSLSWTGPTGELFF. The CDR3 region has the DNA TGCGCCAGCAGCCTGTCTTGGACAGGGCCCACCGGGGAGCTGTTTTTT. This chain connects TRBV4-1 to TRBJ2-2; TRBD1 aligns across 8 bases. The CDR3 contains 16 residues. Trimming cost V 4 bases and J 4 bases; bases outside gene matches: 8. Germline loops: CDR1 MGHRA, CDR2 YSYEKL.

The CDR3 coding sequence is TGTGCCAGCAGCTTAGTCCCTCCGGGACAGAGGAGCTCCTACGAGCAGTACTTC. Amino acids: CASSLVPPGQRSSYEQYF. The J gene is TRBJ2-7, the V gene TRBV11-2; TRBD1 agrees at 7 bases. CDR1 is SGHAT, CDR2 FQNNGV, per germline. V lost 1 base to trimming and J lost 0 bases; unmatched junction nucleotides: 12. The CDR3 runs to 18 residues. The full variable domain, completed using reference TRBV11-2 and TRBJ2-7, is EAGVAQSPRYKIIEKRQSVAFWCNPISGHATLYWYQQILGQGPKLLIQFQNNGVVDDSQLPKDRFSAERLKGVDSTLKIQPAKLEDSAVYLCASSLVPPGQRSSYEQYFGPGTRLTVT.

CDR3 DNA sequence: TGTGCCAGCAGTCTCGGGACAGACTATGGCTACACCTTC. Residues: CASSLGTDYGYTF. The chain joins TRBV6-1 to TRBJ1-2, with 7 positions matching TRBD1. The CDR3 runs 13 residues. The germline gives CDR1 MNHNS, CDR2 SASEGT. V shed 5 bases and J 3 bases; nucleotides not matched to a gene: 3.

The CDR3 DNA sequence: TGTGCCAGCAGCTTAGGGGCAGGGCGGCAAGAAAAACTGTTTTTT. The encoded protein is CASSLGAGRQEKLFF. This sequence joins TRBV7-9 and TRBJ1-4; possibly TRBD1 for D (5 bases). Trimming took 1 base from V and 8 from J, leaving 14 bases between them. The CDR3 sequence is 15 residues long. Germline lookup yields CDR1 SEHNR and CDR2 FQNEAQ (reference sequence).

V is TRBV11-2 and J is TRBJ2-7; 11 bases fit TRBD2. CDR1 SGHAT and CDR2 FQNNGV come from the germline V gene. V was pared by 0 bases and J by 5 bases, with 9 bases of the junction left unmatched. The CDR3 covers 17 residues. In DNA form, the CDR3 reads TGTGCCAGCAGCTTAGATACTAGCGGGAGCGATTCCGACGAGCAGTACTTC. This codes for CASSLDTSGSDSDEQYF.

The chain combines TRBV5-4 with TRBJ2-2, with D possibly matching TRBD2 (6 bases). V lost 0 bases and J lost 6, with 9 bases in between. CDR3 length equals 14 residues. Germline-derived CDR1 and CDR2 are SGHNT and YYREEE (reference sequence). The CDR3 bases are TGTGCCAGCAGCTTGGGGGGGGTCGCCGGGGAGCTGTTTTTT. This codes for CASSLGGVAGELFF.

This clone was detected only a few times. The chain carries TRBV19 and TRBJ2-7; 14 bases are shared with TRBD2. Germline V gene sequence: CDR1 LNHDA, CDR2 SQIVND (reference sequence). The CDR3 has 15 residues. The ends lost 6 bases at V and 2 bases at J; junction bases unmatched: 3. CDR3 coding DNA: TGTGCCAGTAGCCGACTAGCGGGAGGGACCTACGAGCAGTACTTC. As protein: CASSRLAGGTYEQYF. The full variable domain, its missing parts supplied by reference TRBV19 and TRBJ2-7, is DGGITQSPKYLFRKEGQNVTLSCEQNLNHDAMYWYRQDPGQGLRLIYYSQIVNDFQKGDIAEGYSVSREKKESFPLTVTSAQKNPTAFYLCASSRLAGGTYEQYFGPGTRLTVT.

The chain couples TRBV27 to TRBJ2-3; D possibly corresponds to TRBD1 (6 bases). The V and J ends lost 5 bases and 2 bases respectively, with 17 bases between them. This CDR3 is 16 amino acids long. From germline, CDR1 is MNHEY and CDR2 SMNVEV (reference sequence). The CDR3 loop is CASSRRDTGYTDTQYF. As DNA, the CDR3 is TGTGCCAGCAGTAGAAGGGACACGGGATACACAGATACGCAGTATTTT.

The rearrangement uses TRBV2 and TRBJ2-2, with 10 bases that match TRBD1. CDR3 length equals 14 residues. V lost 4 bases, J lost 7 bases, and 3 bases stayed unmatched. Germline V CDR1 and CDR2: SNHLY, FYNNEI. CDR3 loop: CASSGQGAGGELFF. DNA for the CDR3: TGTGCCAGCAGTGGACAGGGGGCAGGCGGGGAGCTGTTTTTT.

The chain couples TRBV7-9 to TRBJ2-1, with 10 bases fitting TRBD1. The CDR3 is 15 amino acids. Per germline, CDR1 SEHNR and CDR2 FQNEAQ (reference sequence). With V trimmed by 3 bases and J by 3 bases, 2 bases remained unmatched. The CDR3 loop is CASSLTGGIYNEQFF. The CDR3 bases are TGTGCCAGCAGCTTGACAGGGGGCATCTACAATGAGCAGTTCTTC.

The rearrangement links TRBV18 to TRBJ1-4, with 8 bases matching TRBD1. J lost 8 bases, V lost 3 bases, and 8 bases had no gene match. The CDR3 sequence is 15 residues long. Germline-derived CDR1 and CDR2 are KGHSH and LQKENI. The CDR3 region has the DNA TGTGCCAGCTCACCTCCGACAGGGGTCAAAGAAAAACTGTTTTTT. Residues: CASSPPTGVKEKLFF. Based on the CDR3 plus reference TRBV18 and TRBJ1-4, the full variable domain is NAGVMQNPRHLVRRRGQEARLRCSPMKGHSHVYWYRQLPEEGLKFMVYLQKENIIDESGMPKERFSAEFPKEGPSILRIQQVVRGDSAAYFCASSPPTGVKEKLFFGSGTQLSVL.

This clone has only a few counts. The chain carries TRBV11-2 and TRBJ2-7, with 15 nucleotides matching TRBD2. The J segment lost 2 bases and the V segment lost 4 bases, leaving 3 bases of the junction unmatched. Germline-derived CDR1 and CDR2 are SGHAT and FQNNGV. There are 16 residues in the CDR3. CDR3 sequence reads: CASSSGLAGGPYEQYF. The CDR3 bases are TGTGCCAGCAGCTCAGGACTAGCGGGAGGGCCCTACGAGCAGTACTTC. Filled out from reference TRBV11-2 and TRBJ2-7, the complete variable domain reads EAGVAQSPRYKIIEKRQSVAFWCNPISGHATLYWYQQILGQGPKLLIQFQNNGVVDDSQLPKDRFSAERLKGVDSTLKIQPAKLEDSAVYLCASSSGLAGGPYEQYFGPGTRLTVT.

This clone appeared once. The chain couples TRBV18 to TRBJ1-2, with TRBD1 matching 7 bases. The germline CDR1 and CDR2 sequences are KGHSH and LQKENI. Trimming at V came to 4 bases and at J to 4 bases, leaving 6 bases not matched to a gene. The CDR3 is 14 amino acids. This CDR3 is CASSLNRGVYGYTF. CDR3 sequence (DNA): TGTGCCAGCTCACTAAACAGGGGAGTCTATGGCTACACCTTC.

V and J are TRBV4-3 and TRBJ1-3; 7 nucleotides agree with TRBD1. CDR3 length: 16 residues. From germline, CDR1 is LGHNA and CDR2 YSLEER. With V trimmed by 3 bases and J by 2 bases, 7 bases remained unmatched. CDR3 residues: CASSQGHRGPGNTIYF. For the CDR3, the DNA is TGCGCCAGCAGCCAGGGACACAGGGGCCCTGGAAACACCATATATTTT.

The V call is TRBV3-1 (or the pseudogene TRBV3-2), the J call TRBJ2-2; 12 bases are shared with TRBD2. J lost 6 bases, V lost 2 bases, and 4 bases had no gene match. The germline gives CDR1 LGHDT, CDR2 YNNKEL (reference sequence). CDR3 length equals 16 residues. CDR3 residues: CASSQPTSGSPGELFF. As DNA, the CDR3 is TGTGCCAGCAGCCAACCGACTAGCGGGAGTCCCGGGGAGCTGTTTTTT.

The rearrangement links TRBV30 to TRBJ1-2; 7 positions agree with TRBD1. The V gene end was trimmed by 1 base and the J gene end by 4 bases; junction bases not matched to a gene: 6. This CDR3 region has 14 residues. From germline, CDR1 is GTSNPN and CDR2 SVGIG (reference sequence). In DNA form, the CDR3 reads TGTGCCTGGAGTGGACAGGGTACTGCCTATGGCTACACCTTC. Amino acids: CAWSGQGTAYGYTF.

V and J are TRBV12-3 or TRBV12-4 and TRBJ2-3; D possibly corresponds to TRBD1 (5 bases). This CDR3 contains 11 residues. Trimming removed 5 bases at V and 5 bases at J, with 5 bases between. CDR3 region: CASSTGDTQYF. The CDR3 DNA sequence: TGTGCCAGCAGTACAGGAGATACGCAGTATTTT.

The chain combines TRBV29-1 with TRBJ1-2; possible D gene TRBD1, 6 bases. V was cut by 5 bases and J by 0 bases, with 16 bases left in between. The CDR3 runs to 15 residues. Germline CDR1 reads SQVTM; CDR2 reads ANQGSEA. The CDR3 DNA sequence: TGCAGCGTTCAAGGGGGGGGAGACCCTAACTATGGCTACACCTTC. Amino acids: CSVQGGGDPNYGYTF.

This clone was seen once. The chain recombines TRBV9 with TRBJ1-3; D is unresolved. Germline V gene lookup returns CDR1 SGDLS and CDR2 YYNGEE. The ends were cut back, 2 bases at V and 0 bases at J, with 9 bases in the middle. The CDR3 totals 15 residues. The chain's CDR3 is CASSVGDFSGNTIYF. The CDR3 DNA reads TGTGCCAGCAGCGTGGGCGATTTCTCTGGAAACACCATATATTTT.

This rearrangement joins TRBV11-3 to TRBJ2-1, with TRBD1 matching 10 bases. Germline assignment: CDR1 SGHNT and CDR2 YENEEA. J was trimmed by 6 bases and V by 7 bases; bases with no gene match: 9. The CDR3 length is 15 residues. The CDR3 is CASTLDRGPGNEQFF. The CDR3 DNA sequence: TGTGCCAGCACCCTAGACAGGGGGCCGGGCAATGAGCAGTTCTTC. The full variable domain, completed using reference TRBV11-3 and TRBJ2-1, is EAGVVQSPRYKIIEKKQPVAFWCNPISGHNTLYWYLQNLGQGPELLIRYENEEAVDDSQLPKDRFSAERLKGVDSTLKIQPAELGDSAVYLCASTLDRGPGNEQFFGPGTRLTVL.

The chain recombines TRBV6-5 with TRBJ2-7; the D gene is possibly TRBD1 (6 bases). Deletions cut 5 bases from V and 7 bases from J, with 18 bases between. The CDR3 is 14 residues long. Germline assignment: CDR1 MNHEY and CDR2 SVGAGI. CDR3 coding DNA: TGTGCCAGCAGTATAGGGACACGCGCTATTGAGCAGTACTTC. Translating it yields CASSIGTRAIEQYF.